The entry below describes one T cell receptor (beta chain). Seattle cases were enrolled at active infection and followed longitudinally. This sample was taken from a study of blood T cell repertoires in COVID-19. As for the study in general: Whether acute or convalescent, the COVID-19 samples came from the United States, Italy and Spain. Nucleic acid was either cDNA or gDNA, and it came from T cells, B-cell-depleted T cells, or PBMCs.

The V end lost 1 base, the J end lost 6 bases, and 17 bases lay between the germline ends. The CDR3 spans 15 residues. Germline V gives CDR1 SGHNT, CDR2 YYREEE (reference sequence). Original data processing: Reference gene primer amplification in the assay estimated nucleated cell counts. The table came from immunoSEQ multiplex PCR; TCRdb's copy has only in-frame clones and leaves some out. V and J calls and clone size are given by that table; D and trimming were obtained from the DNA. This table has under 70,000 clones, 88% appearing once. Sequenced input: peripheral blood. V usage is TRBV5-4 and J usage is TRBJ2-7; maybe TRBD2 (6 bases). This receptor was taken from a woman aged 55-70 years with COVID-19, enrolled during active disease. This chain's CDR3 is CASSLLAGFKFEQYF. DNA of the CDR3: TGTGCCAGCAGCTTGTTGGCGGGGTTTAAGTTCGAGCAGTACTTC.